This TCR beta chain derives from a study of blood T cell repertoires in COVID-19. Study-level background: There were acute and convalescent COVID-19 samples, and they came from the United States, Italy and Spain. T cells, B-cell-depleted T cells, or PBMCs provided the cDNA or gDNA that served as material.

Trimming shortened V by 3 bases and J by 3 bases, and 9 bases separated the two germline ends. Germline V gives CDR1 SGHNT, CDR2 YENEEA. The CDR3 consists of 14 residues. Method: immunoSEQ multiplex PCR; TCRdb's copy keeps in-frame clones and lacks some. The sample holds 200,000 to 250,000 clones; 70% to 90% are singletons and the top ten take more than 4%. Cohort assignment relied on participant-reported clinical history. Participants classified as exposed had met a COVID-19 case within 2 weeks before study entry. This clone was seen a few times. This clonotype was sampled from a young woman who had been exposed to COVID-19. The sample comprised PBMCs or T cells enriched from blood (not recorded which). The chain couples TRBV11-3 to TRBJ2-1; D not certain. CDR3 sequence: CASSFSTLYNEQFF. CDR3 nucleotide sequence: TGTGCCAGCAGCTTTTCTACCCTCTACAATGAGCAGTTCTTC.